The T cell receptor beta chain under discussion was sequenced for a study of siplizumab effects on memory and regulatory T cells. Overall study results and limits: For mappable alloreactive CD4+ clones, the mean Treg-derived fraction was roughly 70% with siplizumab and roughly 25% in controls.

Assays were performed on 10^5 or so TCR templates per sample. TCRdb's copy holds only in-frame clones and misses some; the assay was immunoSEQ multiplex PCR. The data show roughly 100,000 clones, roughly nine tenths seen once. The germline gives CDR1 MDHEN, CDR2 SYDVKM. V was shortened by 6 bases and J by 0 bases, with 11 bases between the two germline ends. The CDR3 loop spans 15 amino acids. Note on this clone: Its specificity is unknown.

This TCR came from a human donor in good health. The gene calls are TRBV28 and TRBJ1-4; D is undetermined. Sequencing was performed on CD4+ T cells sorted from blood. Here the CDR3 reads CASSLPFTTNEKLFF. In DNA, the CDR3 is TGTGCCAGCAGCCTTCCGTTCACAACTAATGAAAAACTGTTTTTT.